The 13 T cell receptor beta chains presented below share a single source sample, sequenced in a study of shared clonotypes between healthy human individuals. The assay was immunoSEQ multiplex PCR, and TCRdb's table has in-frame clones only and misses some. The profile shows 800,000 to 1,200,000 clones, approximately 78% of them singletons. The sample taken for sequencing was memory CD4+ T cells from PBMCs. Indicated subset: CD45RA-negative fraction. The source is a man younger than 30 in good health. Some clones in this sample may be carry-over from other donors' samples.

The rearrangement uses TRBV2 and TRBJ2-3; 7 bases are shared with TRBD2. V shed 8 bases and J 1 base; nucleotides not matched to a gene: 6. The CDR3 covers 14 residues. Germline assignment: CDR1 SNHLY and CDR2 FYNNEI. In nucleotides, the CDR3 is TGTGCCAGCGATTTGGGGAGGGGCACAGATACGCAGTATTTT. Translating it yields CASDLGRGTDTQYF.

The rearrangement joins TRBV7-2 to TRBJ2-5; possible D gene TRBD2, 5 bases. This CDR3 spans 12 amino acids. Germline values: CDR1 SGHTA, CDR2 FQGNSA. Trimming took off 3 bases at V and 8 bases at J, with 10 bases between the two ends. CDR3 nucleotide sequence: TGTGCCAGCAGCTTCCGGACTGGCACCCAGTACTTC. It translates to CASSFRTGTQYF.

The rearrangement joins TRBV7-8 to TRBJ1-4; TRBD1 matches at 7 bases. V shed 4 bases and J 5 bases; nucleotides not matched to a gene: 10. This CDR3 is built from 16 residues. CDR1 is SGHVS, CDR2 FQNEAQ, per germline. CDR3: CASSWGRRGRNEKLFF. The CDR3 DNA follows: TGTGCCAGCAGCTGGGGCCGGAGGGGGCGCAATGAAAAACTGTTTTTT.

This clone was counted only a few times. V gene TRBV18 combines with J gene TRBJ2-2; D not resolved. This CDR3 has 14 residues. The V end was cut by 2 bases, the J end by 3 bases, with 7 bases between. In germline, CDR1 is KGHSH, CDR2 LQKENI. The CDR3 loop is CASSPVRDTGELFF. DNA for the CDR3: TGTGCCAGCTCACCAGTCCGGGACACCGGGGAGCTGTTTTTT.

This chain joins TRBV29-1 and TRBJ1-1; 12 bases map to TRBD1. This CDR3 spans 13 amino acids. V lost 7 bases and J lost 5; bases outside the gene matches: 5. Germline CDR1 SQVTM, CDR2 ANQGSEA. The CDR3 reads CSGGTGGVTEAFF. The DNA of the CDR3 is TGCAGCGGGGGGACAGGGGGCGTGACTGAAGCTTTCTTT.

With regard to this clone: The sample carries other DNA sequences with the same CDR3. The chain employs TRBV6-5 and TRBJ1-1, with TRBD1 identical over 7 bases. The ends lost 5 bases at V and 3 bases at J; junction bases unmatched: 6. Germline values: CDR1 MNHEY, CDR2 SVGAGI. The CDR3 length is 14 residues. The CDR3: CASSRQGRDTEAFF. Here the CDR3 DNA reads TGTGCCAGCAGTCGACAGGGACGGGACACTGAAGCTTTCTTT.

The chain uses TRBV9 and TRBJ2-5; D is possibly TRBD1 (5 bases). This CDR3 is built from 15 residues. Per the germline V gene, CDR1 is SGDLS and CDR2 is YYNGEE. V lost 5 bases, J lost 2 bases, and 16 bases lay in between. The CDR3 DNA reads TGTGCCAGCAGTATAAGGGGATCTTCTCAAGAGACCCAGTACTTC. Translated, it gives CASSIRGSSQETQYF.

This CDR3 is CASSESPLQLPGRGYTF. CDR3 DNA sequence: TGTGCCAGCAGTGAATCACCACTACAGTTACCTGGACGGGGCTACACCTTC. The chain joins TRBV6-1 to TRBJ1-2; D not certain. The CDR3 totals 17 residues. Germline V lookup: CDR1 MNHNS, CDR2 SASEGT. The V and J ends lost 2 bases and 8 bases respectively, with 24 bases between them.

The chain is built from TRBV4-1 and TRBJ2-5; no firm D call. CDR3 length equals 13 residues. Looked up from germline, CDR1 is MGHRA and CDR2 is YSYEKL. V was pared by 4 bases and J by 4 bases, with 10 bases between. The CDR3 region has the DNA TGCGCCAGCAGCCGTGTGCACCGAGAGACCCAGTACTTC. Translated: CASSRVHRETQYF.

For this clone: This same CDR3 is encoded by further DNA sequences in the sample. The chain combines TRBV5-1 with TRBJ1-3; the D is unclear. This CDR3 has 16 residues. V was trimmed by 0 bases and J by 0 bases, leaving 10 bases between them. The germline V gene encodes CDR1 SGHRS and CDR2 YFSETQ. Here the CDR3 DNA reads TGCGCCAGCAGCTTGGGAGCAGGCCACTCTGGAAACACCATATATTTT. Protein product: CASSLGAGHSGNTIYF.

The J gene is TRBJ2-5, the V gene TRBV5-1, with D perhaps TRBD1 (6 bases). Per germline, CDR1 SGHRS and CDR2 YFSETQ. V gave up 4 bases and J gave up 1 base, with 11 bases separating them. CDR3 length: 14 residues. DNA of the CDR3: TGCGCCAGCAGCCACGGACAGACCCAAGAGACCCAGTACTTC. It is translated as CASSHGQTQETQYF.

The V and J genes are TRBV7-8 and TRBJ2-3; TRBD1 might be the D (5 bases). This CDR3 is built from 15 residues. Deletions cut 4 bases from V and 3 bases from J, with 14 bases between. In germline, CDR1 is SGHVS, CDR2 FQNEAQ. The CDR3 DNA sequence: TGTGCCAGCAGCTCCCCAAGGGGCAGAACAGATACGCAGTATTTT. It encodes CASSSPRGRTDTQYF.

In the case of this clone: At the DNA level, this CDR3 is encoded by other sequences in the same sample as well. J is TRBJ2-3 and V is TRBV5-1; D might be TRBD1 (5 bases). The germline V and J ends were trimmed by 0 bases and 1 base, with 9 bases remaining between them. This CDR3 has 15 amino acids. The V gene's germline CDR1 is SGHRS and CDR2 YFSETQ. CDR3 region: CASSLAGLGTDTQYF. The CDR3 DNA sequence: TGCGCCAGCAGCTTGGCAGGGTTAGGCACAGATACGCAGTATTTT. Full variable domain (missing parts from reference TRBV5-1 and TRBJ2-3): KAGVTQTPRYLIKTRGQQVTLSCSPISGHRSVSWYQQTPGQGLQFLFEYFSETQRNKGNFPGRFSGRQFSNSRSEMNVSTLELGDSALYLCASSLAGLGTDTQYFGPGTRLTVL.